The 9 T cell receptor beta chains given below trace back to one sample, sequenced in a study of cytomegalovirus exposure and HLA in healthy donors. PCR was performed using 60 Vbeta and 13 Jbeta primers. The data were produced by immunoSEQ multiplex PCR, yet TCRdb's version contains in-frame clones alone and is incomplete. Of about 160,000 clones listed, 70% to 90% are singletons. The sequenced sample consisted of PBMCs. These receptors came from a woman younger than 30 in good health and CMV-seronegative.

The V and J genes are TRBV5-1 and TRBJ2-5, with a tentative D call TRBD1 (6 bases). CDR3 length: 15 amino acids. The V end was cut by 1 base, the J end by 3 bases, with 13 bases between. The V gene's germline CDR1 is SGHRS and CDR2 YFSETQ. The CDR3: CASSLSPDSEETQYF. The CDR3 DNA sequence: TGCGCCAGCAGCTTGAGCCCGGACAGCGAAGAGACCCAGTACTTC.

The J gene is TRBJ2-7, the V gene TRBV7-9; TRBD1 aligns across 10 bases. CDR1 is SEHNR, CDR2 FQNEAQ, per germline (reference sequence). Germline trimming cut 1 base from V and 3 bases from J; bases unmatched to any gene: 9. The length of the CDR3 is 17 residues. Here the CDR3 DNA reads TGTGCCAGCAGCTTAGGGGGGTATAGGACAGGGGGCTACGAGCAGTACTTC. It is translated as CASSLGGYRTGGYEQYF.

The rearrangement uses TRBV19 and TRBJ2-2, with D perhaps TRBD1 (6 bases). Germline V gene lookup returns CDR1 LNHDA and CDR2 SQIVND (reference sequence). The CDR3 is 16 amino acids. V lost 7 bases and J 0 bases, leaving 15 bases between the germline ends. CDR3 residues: CASKSFRDTNTGELFF. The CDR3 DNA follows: TGTGCCAGTAAATCCTTCCGGGACACGAACACCGGGGAGCTGTTTTTT.

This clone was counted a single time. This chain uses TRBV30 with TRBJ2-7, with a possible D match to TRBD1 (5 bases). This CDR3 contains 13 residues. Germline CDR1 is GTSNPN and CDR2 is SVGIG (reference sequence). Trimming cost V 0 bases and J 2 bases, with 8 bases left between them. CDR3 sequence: CAWSVGAPYEQYF. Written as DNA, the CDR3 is TGTGCCTGGAGTGTAGGGGCACCCTACGAGCAGTACTTC.

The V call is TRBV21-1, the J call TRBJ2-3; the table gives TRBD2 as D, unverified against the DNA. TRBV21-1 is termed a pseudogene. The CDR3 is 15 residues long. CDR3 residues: CASSKDGSPTDTQYF. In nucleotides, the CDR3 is TGTGCCAGCAGCAAAGACGGGTCCCCCACAGATACGCAGTATTTT.

The CDR3 spells CASTLVGGVSQPQHF. Written as DNA, the CDR3 is TGTGCCAGTACCCTGGTTGGAGGGGTGAGTCAGCCCCAGCATTTT. The rearrangement joins TRBV19 to TRBJ1-5; a possible D gene is TRBD1 (5 bases). CDR3 size: 15 residues. Trimming removed 7 bases from V and 6 bases from J, with 19 bases in between. Germline loops: CDR1 LNHDA, CDR2 SQIVND (reference sequence).

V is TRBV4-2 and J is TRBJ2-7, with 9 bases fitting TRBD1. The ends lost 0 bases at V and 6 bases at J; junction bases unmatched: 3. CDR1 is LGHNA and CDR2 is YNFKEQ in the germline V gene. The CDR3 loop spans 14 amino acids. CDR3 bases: TGTGCCAGCAGCCAAGATGGACAGGGGATCGAGCAGTACTTC. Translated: CASSQDGQGIEQYF.

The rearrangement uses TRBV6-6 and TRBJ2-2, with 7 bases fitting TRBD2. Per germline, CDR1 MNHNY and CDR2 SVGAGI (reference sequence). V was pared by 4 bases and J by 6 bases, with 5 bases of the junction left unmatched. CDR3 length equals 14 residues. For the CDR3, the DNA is TGTGCCAGCAGTTGGTCGACTAGCCCCGGGGAGCTGTTTTTT. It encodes CASSWSTSPGELFF.

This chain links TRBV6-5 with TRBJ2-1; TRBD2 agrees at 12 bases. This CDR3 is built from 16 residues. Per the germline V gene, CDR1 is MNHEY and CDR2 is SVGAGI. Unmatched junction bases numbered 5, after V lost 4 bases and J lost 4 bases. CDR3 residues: CASSSTSGGIYNEQFF. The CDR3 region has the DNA TGTGCCAGCAGTTCGACTAGCGGGGGCATATACAATGAGCAGTTCTTC.